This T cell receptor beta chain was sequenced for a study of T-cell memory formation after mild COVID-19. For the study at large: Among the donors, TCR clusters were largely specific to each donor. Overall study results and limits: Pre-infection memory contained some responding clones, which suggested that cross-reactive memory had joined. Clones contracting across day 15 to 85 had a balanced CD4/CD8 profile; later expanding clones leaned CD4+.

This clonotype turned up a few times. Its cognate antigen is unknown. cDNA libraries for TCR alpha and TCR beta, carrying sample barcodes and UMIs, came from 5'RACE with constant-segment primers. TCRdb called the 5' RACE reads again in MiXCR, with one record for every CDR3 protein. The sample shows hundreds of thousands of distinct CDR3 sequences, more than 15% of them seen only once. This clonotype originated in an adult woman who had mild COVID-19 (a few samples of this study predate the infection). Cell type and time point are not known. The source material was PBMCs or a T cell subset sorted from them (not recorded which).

CDR3 protein: CASSLNMETQYF. CDR3 DNA sequence: TGTGCCAGCAGTTTAAATATGGAGACCCAGTACTTC. J is TRBJ2-5 and V is TRBV7-9, with no clear D. Deletions cut 6 bases from V and 5 bases from J, with 10 bases between. The CDR3 length is 12 residues. The germline CDR1 and CDR2 sequences are SEHNR and FQNEAQ (reference sequence).